These 25 T cell receptor beta chains share one sample of origin, sequenced in a study of cytomegalovirus exposure and HLA in healthy donors. The PCR had 60 Vbeta and 13 Jbeta primers. Data came from immunoSEQ multiplex PCR; TCRdb stores just in-frame clones and leaves some out. The sample holds 90,000 to 100,000 clones, 65% to 85% seen once. Sample: PBMCs. These receptors originate from a woman aged 55-70 years in good health and CMV-seropositive.

The chain carries TRBV6-6 and TRBJ1-5; D not resolved. Germline-derived CDR1 and CDR2 are MNHNY and SVGAGI (reference sequence). The CDR3 totals 12 residues. V gave up 6 bases and J gave up 6 bases, with 9 bases separating them. CDR3 bases: TGTGCCAGCAGGGGGAGAAGTCAGCCCCAGCATTTT. Amino acids: CASRGRSQPQHF.

This clone was picked up a small number of times. The genes are TRBV5-1 and TRBJ1-4; 10 nucleotides match TRBD1. J lost 8 bases, V lost 4 bases, and 8 bases had no gene match. Germline CDR1 SGHRS, CDR2 YFSETQ. The CDR3 totals 15 residues. Here the CDR3 reads CASSPRQGASEKLFF. CDR3 in DNA: TGCGCCAGCAGCCCAAGACAGGGGGCGAGCGAAAAACTGTTTTTT.

V and J are TRBV7-8 and TRBJ1-6; D is unresolved. Germline V gives CDR1 SGHVS, CDR2 FQNEAQ. V was shortened by 5 bases and J by 4 bases, with 18 bases between the two germline ends. The CDR3 contains 17 residues. The CDR3 protein is CASSQTPQTAYNSPLHF. The CDR3 DNA follows: TGTGCCAGCAGCCAGACACCACAAACAGCTTATAATTCACCCCTCCACTTT.

The chain couples TRBV30 to TRBJ1-2; 8 nucleotides agree with TRBD1. The CDR3 contains 15 residues. Looked up from germline, CDR1 is GTSNPN and CDR2 is SVGIG (reference sequence). V lost 2 bases, J lost 9 bases, and 14 bases stayed unmatched. The CDR3 DNA reads TGTGCCTGGAGTTCAGGGGGCCCCCCAGTAGCCCGCTACACCTTC. Amino acid sequence: CAWSSGGPPVARYTF. Based on the CDR3 plus reference TRBV30 and TRBJ1-2, the full variable domain is SQTIHQWPATLVQPVGSPLSLECTVEGTSNPNLYWYRQAAGRGLQLLFYSVGIGQISSEVPQNLSASRPQDRQFILSSKKLLLSDSGFYLCAWSSGGPPVARYTFGSGTRLTVV.

This chain joins TRBV30 and TRBJ2-4; D might be TRBD1 (6 bases). V dropped 4 bases and J dropped 6 bases, with 16 bases sitting between them. There are 14 residues in the CDR3. The germline V gene encodes CDR1 GTSNPN and CDR2 SVGIG (reference sequence). CDR3 nucleotide sequence: TGTGCCTGGACAAAAGGGGGTCGGGGAAACATTCAGTACTTC. The encoded protein is CAWTKGGRGNIQYF.

The chain combines TRBV28 with TRBJ2-3, with D hard to call. From germline, CDR1 is MDHEN and CDR2 SYDVKM. V lost 5 bases and J lost 6, with 9 bases in between. This CDR3 spans 12 amino acids. The CDR3 here is CASSPLSDTQYF. CDR3 DNA: TGTGCCAGCAGTCCCCTTTCTGATACGCAGTATTTT. The variable domain in full, completed from reference TRBV28 and TRBJ2-3, reads DVKVTQSSRYLVKRTGEKVFLECVQDMDHENMFWYRQDPGLGLRLIYFSYDVKMKEKGDIPEGYSVSREKKERFSLILESASTNQTSMYLCASSPLSDTQYFGPGTRLTVL.

With respect to this clone: A junction end diverges from the germline sequence, so it may reflect a read error. The rearrangement joins TRBV30 to TRBJ1-2, with D perhaps matching TRBD1 (6 bases). The CDR3 extends over 14 amino acids. In germline, CDR1 is GTSNPN, CDR2 SVGIG (reference sequence). CDR3 in amino acids: CAWNSLRGPGGYTF. CDR3 nucleotides: TGTGCTTGGAATTCTCTCAGGGGACCGGGCGGCTACACCTTC.

The chain has TRBV19 and TRBJ2-6; 7 nucleotides line up with TRBD1. The CDR3 is made up of 16 amino acids. Germline V CDR1 and CDR2: LNHDA, SQIVND (reference sequence). J was trimmed by 4 bases and V by 8 bases; bases with no gene match: 11. CDR3 coding DNA: TGTGCCAGTTCACCGGGACAGTCTCTGGGGGCCAACGTCCTGACTTTC. Protein sequence: CASSPGQSLGANVLTF.

The rearrangement links TRBV28 to TRBJ1-2; 11 bases fit TRBD1. This CDR3 is 15 amino acids long. Germline lookup yields CDR1 MDHEN and CDR2 SYDVKM. Trimming cost V 5 bases and J 2 bases; bases outside gene matches: 4. CDR3 sequence reads: CASSPGTGGNYGYTF. The CDR3, as DNA: TGTGCCAGCAGTCCGGGGACAGGGGGAAACTATGGCTACACCTTC.

The gene calls are TRBV7-2 and TRBJ1-5; possible D gene TRBD1, 5 bases. This CDR3 has 14 residues. The V gene lost 2 bases and the J gene lost 5 bases, with 10 bases spanning the gap. Germline CDR1 is SGHTA and CDR2 is FQGNSA. The CDR3 region has the DNA TGTGCCAGCAGCTTACCAGGGCGGCATCAGCCCCAGCATTTT. This encodes CASSLPGRHQPQHF. Full variable domain (remainder filled in from reference TRBV7-2 and TRBJ1-5): GAGVSQSPSNKVTEKGKDVELRCDPISGHTALYWYRQSLGQGLEFLIYFQGNSAPDKSGLPSDRFSAERTGGSVSTLTIQRTQQEDSAVYLCASSLPGRHQPQHFGDGTRLSIL.

The rearrangement joins TRBV9 to TRBJ1-1, with 9 bases aligning to TRBD1. The CDR3 consists of 14 residues. V trimming: 2 bases; J trimming: 7 bases; junction bases outside the gene matches: 6. CDR1 SGDLS and CDR2 YYNGEE come from the germline V gene. CDR3 bases: TGTGCCAGCAGCGTCCAGGGACAGGGTGGTGAAGCTTTCTTT. It encodes CASSVQGQGGEAFF.

The chain couples TRBV5-8 to TRBJ2-3; D may be TRBD1 (5 bases). The V gene lost 0 bases and the J gene lost 2 bases, with 10 bases spanning the gap. The CDR3 covers 15 residues. CDR1 is SGHTS, CDR2 YDEGEE, per germline. For the CDR3, the DNA is TGTGCCAGCAGCTTGGGGCAGGGCGACACAGATACGCAGTATTTT. This sequence encodes CASSLGQGDTDTQYF.

The J gene is TRBJ2-2, the V gene TRBV5-1, with D maybe TRBD1 (5 bases). From germline, CDR1 is SGHRS and CDR2 YFSETQ. V gave up 9 bases and J gave up 0 bases, with 12 bases separating them. The CDR3 spans 14 residues. The CDR3 DNA follows: TGCGCCACTTCGACAGAATCGAACACCGGGGAGCTGTTTTTT. Translated, it gives CATSTESNTGELFF. The whole variable domain, remainder taken from reference TRBV5-1 and TRBJ2-2, is KAGVTQTPRYLIKTRGQQVTLSCSPISGHRSVSWYQQTPGQGLQFLFEYFSETQRNKGNFPGRFSGRQFSNSRSEMNVSTLELGDSALYLCATSTESNTGELFFGEGSRLTVL.

Comments on this clone: Germline is not matched at one junction end, which may reflect a read error. V and J are TRBV7-7 and TRBJ2-5; 9 bases line up with TRBD2. Germline assignment: CDR1 SSHAT and CDR2 FNYEAQ (reference sequence). This CDR3 is 15 amino acids long. The CDR3 nucleotides are TGTGCTAGCAGCTTAGGACTAGCGAGCCAAGAGACCCAGTACTTC. This sequence encodes CASSLGLASQETQYF.

V is TRBV4-2 and J is TRBJ1-1; 9 bases map to TRBD1. Looked up from germline, CDR1 is LGHNA and CDR2 is YNFKEQ. The CDR3 covers 14 residues. Unmatched junction bases numbered 7, after V lost 4 bases and J lost 7 bases. CDR3 amino acids: CASSPSTGGREAFF. CDR3 nucleotides: TGTGCCAGCAGCCCTTCGACAGGGGGTCGTGAAGCTTTCTTT.

The chain combines TRBV2 with TRBJ1-3, with D uncertain. V gave up 6 bases and J gave up 4 bases, with 19 bases separating them. The CDR3 spans 16 residues. Germline V gene lookup returns CDR1 SNHLY and CDR2 FYNNEI. The CDR3 spells CASSRFQTVGGNTIYF. In nucleotides, the CDR3 is TGTGCCAGCAGCCGCTTTCAAACAGTTGGCGGAAACACCATATATTTT. Filled out from reference TRBV2 and TRBJ1-3, the complete variable domain reads EPEVTQTPSHQVTQMGQEVILRCVPISNHLYFYWYRQILGQKVEFLVSFYNNEISEKSEIFDDQFSVERPDGSNFTLKIRSTKLEDSAMYFCASSRFQTVGGNTIYFGEGSWLTVV.

The V and J genes are TRBV5-1 and TRBJ1-6, with D hard to call. V lost 4 bases and J 5 bases, leaving 10 bases between the germline ends. There are 14 residues in the CDR3. Germline assignment: CDR1 SGHRS and CDR2 YFSETQ. CDR3 sequence reads: CASSPVENNSPLHF. CDR3 coding DNA: TGCGCCAGCAGCCCTGTAGAGAATAATTCACCCCTCCACTTT.

V gene TRBV6-1 combines with J gene TRBJ1-5; D ambiguous. Trimming pared 6 bases from V and 7 bases from J, leaving 16 bases between. There are 14 residues in the CDR3. Per the germline V gene, CDR1 is MNHNS and CDR2 is SASEGT. The CDR3: CASRKGVAGQPQHF. CDR3 coding DNA: TGTGCCAGCAGGAAGGGAGTGGCCGGCCAGCCCCAGCATTTT.

Only one count was recorded for this clone. The chain combines TRBV5-1 with TRBJ2-7; D possibly corresponds to TRBD2 (6 bases). The CDR3 loop spans 15 amino acids. Germline CDR1 reads SGHRS; CDR2 reads YFSETQ. V lost 4 bases and J lost 4, with 18 bases in between. This chain's CDR3 is CASSLRAGKPYEQYF. The CDR3 nucleotides read TGCGCCAGCAGCCTGAGGGCGGGAAAACCGTACGAGCAGTACTTC.

There are a few counts of this clone. This chain links TRBV10-2 with TRBJ1-1; D is uncertain. The CDR3 is 13 residues long. CDR1 is WSHSY and CDR2 is SAAADI in the germline V gene. V lost 4 bases to trimming and J lost 0 bases, with 6 bases between them. The CDR3 DNA reads as TGCGCCAGCAGTGGCGCCATGAACACTGAAGCTTTCTTT. Its protein product is CASSGAMNTEAFF.

This chain connects TRBV18 to TRBJ2-5; 10 bases map to TRBD2. Germline CDR1 reads KGHSH; CDR2 reads LQKENI. With 1 base clipped from V and 1 base from J, the junction kept 6 bases outside the gene matches. The CDR3 runs to 17 residues. CDR3 residues: CASSPRQGLAAQETQYF. The CDR3, as DNA: TGTGCCAGCTCACCACGTCAAGGACTAGCGGCCCAAGAGACCCAGTACTTC.

The V call is TRBV4-1, the J call TRBJ2-2, with 7 bases aligning to TRBD1. V trimming: 5 bases; J trimming: 0 bases; junction bases outside the gene matches: 3. The CDR3 runs 15 residues. In germline, CDR1 is MGHRA, CDR2 YSYEKL. DNA of the CDR3: TGCGCCAGCAGCTACGGGACAGCGAACACCGGGGAGCTGTTTTTT. It is translated as CASSYGTANTGELFF.

This rearrangement joins TRBV6-6 to TRBJ1-5, with D perhaps matching TRBD1 (6 bases). The ends were cut back, 8 bases at V and 2 bases at J, with 10 bases in the middle. Germline lookup yields CDR1 MNHNY and CDR2 SVGAGI (reference sequence). The CDR3 runs 13 residues. The CDR3: CASGQLGNQPQHF. The CDR3 bases are TGTGCCAGCGGACAGCTCGGCAATCAGCCCCAGCATTTT.

This chain uses TRBV27 with TRBJ2-7; 10 nucleotides line up with TRBD2. The CDR3 sequence is 16 residues long. Germline V gives CDR1 MNHEY, CDR2 SMNVEV (reference sequence). V lost 5 bases to trimming and J lost 2 bases; unmatched junction nucleotides: 9. CDR3 in DNA: TGTGCCAGCAGTCAATCCGGGACTAGCGAGGCCTACGAGCAGTACTTC. Translated, it gives CASSQSGTSEAYEQYF.

The rearrangement joins TRBV10-3 to TRBJ1-2; 7 positions match TRBD1. There are 15 residues in the CDR3. The germline V gene has CDR1 ENHRY and CDR2 SYGVKD. The V gene end was trimmed by 5 bases and the J gene end by 5 bases; junction bases not matched to a gene: 11. The CDR3 sequence: CAISPGGTDIYGYTF. The CDR3 coding sequence is TGTGCCATCAGTCCAGGCGGGACAGATATTTATGGCTACACCTTC.